This TCR beta chain was sequenced during a study of blood T cell repertoires in COVID-19 (dated by TCRdb to about 2020). As for the study more broadly: The collaborator samples originated in the United States, Italy and Spain and spanned the acute and convalescent phases of COVID-19. Where available, HLA class I and class II types were obtained from metadata supplied by the sample provider rather than from assay-based typing. A freely available public database, intended as a resource for researchers studying the immune response to SARS-CoV-2, is where the repertoires were released. Samples were obtained from the ongoing ImmuneRACE study (first 160 participants) and from 950 to 1,500 subjects provided by 6 global collaborators. Deeply sampled blood TCRbeta repertoires from subjects exposed to, actively infected with, or recovered from COVID-19 were included in the dataset. The sample metadata nearly always contained a de-identified subject ID, COVID-19 status, age in years and sex. The prospective study material was composed of cDNA or gDNA derived from T cells, B-cell-depleted T cells, or PBMCs. The paper's findings and limits, for the study overall: Clinical and demographic metadata were provided uncurated, with the amount varying by source and participant.

This clone was found once. What this receptor recognizes is not known. No per-base quality is available; no much larger clone lies one base away. TCRbeta CDR3 regions were amplified from genomic DNA by means of the immunoSEQ Assay, a bias-controlled multiplex PCR. In the paper's pipeline: The number of nucleated cells in each sample was estimated by amplification of reference gene primers within the assay. To quantify the absolute abundance of each unique TCRbeta CDR3 rearrangement, sequence reads were collapsed and filtered. Productive Simpson clonality was computed per sample as the square root of Simpson's diversity index over productive rearrangements. TCRdb re-hosts the immuneACCESS table, in-frame sequences only. Its copies lack some clones; in the studies checked, an unresolved V gene accounts for under half of them, and the cause for the rest is not known. V and J calls and clone size are as listed in that table; D and trimming were resolved from the DNA. Within this sample are roughly 130,000 clones, with around 76% of them counted one time only. Under 15% of the sample belongs to the ten largest clones.

Each collaborating institution followed its own protocols to collect whole blood in K2EDTA tubes. For TCRbeta analysis, collaborators shipped samples in one of three forms: frozen whole blood, isolated PBMCs, or DNA extracted from either of those sample types. According to the germline V gene, CDR1 reads SGHTA and CDR2 reads FQGNSA. The germline ends are 7 bases apart after V is trimmed by 1 base and J by 3 bases. The CDR3 spans 14 residues, from the cysteine through the phenylalanine. Only the CDR3 portion is preserved as DNA: 42 bases, with reading frame beginning at the first base. The chain was built from TRBV7-2 and TRBJ2-1, with TRBD1 as a weak D call on 6 bases. This sequence was found in an elderly man with acute or convalescent COVID-19. Sequencing input: peripheral blood. This receptor has the CDR3 CASSLVGGYNEQFF. The bases are TGTGCCAGCAGCTTAGTAGGGGGCTACAATGAGCAGTTCTTC. This CDR3, with the reference TRBV7-2 and TRBJ2-1 proteins standing in past its ends, gives the full variable domain GAGVSQSPSNKVTEKGKDVELRCDPISGHTALYWYRQSLGQGLEFLIYFQGNSAPDKSGLPSDRFSAERTGGSVSTLTIQRTQQEDSAVYLCASSLVGGYNEQFFGPGTRLTVL.